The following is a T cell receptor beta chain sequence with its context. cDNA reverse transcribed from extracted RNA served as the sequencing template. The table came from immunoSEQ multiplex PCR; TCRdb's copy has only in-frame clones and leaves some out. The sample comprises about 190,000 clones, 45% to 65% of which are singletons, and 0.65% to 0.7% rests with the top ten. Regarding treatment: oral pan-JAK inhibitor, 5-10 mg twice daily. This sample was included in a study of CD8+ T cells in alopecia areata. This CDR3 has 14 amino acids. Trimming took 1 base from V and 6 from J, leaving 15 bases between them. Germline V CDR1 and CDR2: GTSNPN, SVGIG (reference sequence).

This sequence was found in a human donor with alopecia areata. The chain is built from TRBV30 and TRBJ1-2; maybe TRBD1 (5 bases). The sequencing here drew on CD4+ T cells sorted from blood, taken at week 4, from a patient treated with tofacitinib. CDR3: CAWSDEVVGHGYTF. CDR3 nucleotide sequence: TGTGCCTGGAGTGATGAGGTTGTGGGGCATGGCTACACCTTC.